This is a list of T cell receptor beta chains from one sample in a study of cytomegalovirus exposure and HLA in healthy donors. The assay was immunoSEQ multiplex PCR, and TCRdb's table has in-frame clones only and misses some. The sample has roughly 180,000 clones, approximately 81% seen once; the top ten hold 2% to 3%. The sample taken for sequencing was PBMCs. These TCRs come from a female donor in good health and CMV-seronegative. Both conserved end residues are trimmed from each CDR3. Each record gives: V gene, J gene, clone size, D gene, CDR3 protein. A D gene is named only where the DNA matches it firmly. Size is stated for part of the rows, as once, few or many counts, or as a class when the clone is expanded.

TRBV29-1,TRBJ2-1,few,TRBD2,SVLKSVAGVYNEQF
TRBV30,TRBJ2-5,once,TRBD1,AWSVGQGMTQY
TRBV7-2,TRBJ1-1,NA,TRBD1,ASSLDRGRTEAF
TRBV29-1,TRBJ2-1,NA,TRBD2,SALSSGGLAGEQF
TRBV10-1,TRBJ2-3,NA,NA,DRGLRTQY
TRBV7-2,TRBJ2-7,NA,TRBD1,ASSTPPGTGLRYEQY
TRBV25-1,TRBJ1-4,NA,TRBD1,ASSAHTGGGIYEKLF
TRBV19,TRBJ2-1,NA,NA,ASSIRGSPGNEQF
TRBV5-1,TRBJ1-1,NA,TRBD1,ASIGSGTGAEAF
TRBV11-2,TRBJ2-1,NA,NA,ASRFSSSIYNEQF